This TCR beta chain was identified during a study of blood T cell repertoires in COVID-19. At the level of the study: Some COVID-19 samples were acute and others convalescent; all came from the United States, Italy and Spain. PBMCs, B-cell-depleted T cells, or T cells provided the cDNA or gDNA that made up the material.

Germline CDR1 SGHTA, CDR2 FQGNSA. The J segment lost 5 bases and the V segment lost 1 base, leaving 9 bases of the junction unmatched. This CDR3 has 17 amino acids. Original methodology: Reference gene primer amplification gave estimated nucleated cell counts. Measured with immunoSEQ multiplex PCR; TCRdb has only the in-frame clones, and not every one. D and trimming come from the DNA, and the V and J calls and clone size come from that table. Found here are tens of thousands of clones, around 82% of them singletons; the top ten hold around 6.9%. This chain connects TRBV7-2 to TRBJ2-2, with 8 bases fitting TRBD2. Sequencing was performed on peripheral blood. This TCR derives from a man in his 60s with acute or convalescent COVID-19. The CDR3 is CASSLGIGGARTGELFF. CDR3 DNA sequence: TGTGCCAGCAGCTTAGGTATCGGGGGGGCCCGGACCGGGGAGCTGTTTTTT.